The next 21 T cell receptor beta chains were all read from a single sample in a study of naive and memory T cell subsets. An equimolar mix of two oligonucleotides served as the beta constant-region primer for TRBC1 and TRBC2. TCRdb re-derived calls from the UMI-ligation and nested PCR reads in MiXCR, one entry per CDR3 protein. This table holds 130,000 to 150,000 distinct CDR3 sequences, more than 15% found once. Sample: naive CD4+ T cells from blood. The receptor source for this set is a human donor in good health.

V usage is TRBV9 and J usage is TRBJ1-4, with no clear D. This CDR3 spans 16 amino acids. Trimming stripped 0 bases from V and 4 bases from J, with 13 bases between. The V gene's germline CDR1 is SGDLS and CDR2 YYNGEE. DNA of the CDR3: TGTGCCAGCAGCGTAGCCGGAGGGCAGGTTAATGAAAAACTGTTTTTT. Protein product: CASSVAGGQVNEKLFF.

The chain recombines TRBV5-5 with TRBJ2-3; TRBD2 might be the D (6 bases). Germline V gene sequence: CDR1 SGHKS, CDR2 YYEKEE (reference sequence). The V end was cut by 1 base, the J end by 6 bases, with 12 bases between. The length of the CDR3 is 14 residues. This chain's CDR3 is CASSLLARSDTQYF. The CDR3 nucleotides are TGTGCCAGCAGCTTGCTAGCGCGCTCCGATACGCAGTATTTT.

V gene TRBV6-6 combines with J gene TRBJ1-1; D call uncertain. Germline V lookup: CDR1 MNHNY, CDR2 SVGAGI (reference sequence). This CDR3 comprises 14 residues. Deletions cut 6 bases from V and 4 bases from J, with 15 bases between. The CDR3 region has the DNA TGTGCCAGCAGGTCGGGAGTTGGGCGCACTGAAGCTTTCTTT. Translating it yields CASRSGVGRTEAFF.

This clonotype was counted only a few times. The V call is TRBV5-1, the J call TRBJ1-1, with 10 bases fitting TRBD1. The CDR3 runs 15 residues. The trim removed 4 bases at V and 1 base at J, leaving 4 bases unmatched. Germline CDR1 is SGHRS and CDR2 is YFSETQ. The CDR3 sequence is CASSGRTGGNTEAFF. The CDR3 coding sequence is TGCGCCAGCAGCGGAAGGACAGGGGGGAACACTGAAGCTTTCTTT.

This chain links TRBV5-1 with TRBJ2-1; 7 nucleotides line up with TRBD2. The J segment lost 4 bases and the V segment lost 4 bases, leaving 11 bases of the junction unmatched. The CDR3 loop spans 16 amino acids. From germline, CDR1 is SGHRS and CDR2 YFSETQ. CDR3 amino acids: CASSKPGLKNYNEQFF. DNA of the CDR3: TGCGCCAGCAGCAAACCGGGACTAAAAAATTACAATGAGCAGTTCTTC.

This clonotype has only a few counts. The CDR3 DNA sequence: TGTGCCAGCAGCCGCAAGGACAGGGCGCACTACGAGCAGTACTTC. Protein sequence: CASSRKDRAHYEQYF. The V call is TRBV5-6, the J call TRBJ2-7, with 8 nucleotides matching TRBD1. Unmatched junction bases numbered 9, after V lost 4 bases and J lost 3 bases. The CDR3 loop spans 15 amino acids. The germline CDR1 and CDR2 sequences are SGHDT and YYEEEE.

V is TRBV2 and J is TRBJ2-7; the match to TRBD2 covers 10 bases. After removal of 7 bases from V and 6 bases from J, the junction contained 9 bases not matched to a gene. The CDR3 length is 14 residues. From germline, CDR1 is SNHLY and CDR2 FYNNEI. The CDR3 region has the DNA TGTGCCAGCACACTGCGGACTAGCGGAGGCGAGCAGTACTTC. It specifies CASTLRTSGGEQYF.

CDR3 coding DNA: TGTGCCAGCAGTCTCAGGGTGCACAACGAGCAGTACTTC. Residues: CASSLRVHNEQYF. This chain connects TRBV27 to TRBJ2-7, with D possibly being TRBD1 (5 bases). V was clipped by 5 bases and J by 5 bases, with 13 bases between them. The CDR3 runs to 13 residues. Germline assignment: CDR1 MNHEY and CDR2 SMNVEV (reference sequence).

The CDR3 bases are TGTGCCATCAGTGCTCGTCCGGGAGGGCGACTGAACACTGAAGCTTTCTTT. Protein: CAISARPGGRLNTEAFF. The chain carries TRBV10-3 and TRBJ1-1; D ambiguous. There are 17 residues in the CDR3. Germline V gene sequence: CDR1 ENHRY, CDR2 SYGVKD. Between the trimmed V and J ends, which lost 4 bases and 0 bases, there was a span of 18 bases.

The gene calls are TRBV3-1 and TRBJ2-3; D remains ambiguous. The CDR3 runs 15 residues. CDR1 is LGHDT, CDR2 YNNKEL, per germline (reference sequence). The V end lost 5 bases, the J end lost 5 bases, and 17 bases lay between the germline ends. The CDR3 reads CASSWGQRWEDTQYF. CDR3 in DNA: TGTGCCAGCAGCTGGGGTCAGCGTTGGGAAGATACGCAGTATTTT.

This clonotype was found a few times. The CDR3 DNA is TGTGCCAGCAGTACGGGGACTAGCAGCCTTAACGAGCAGTACTTC. This gives the protein CASSTGTSSLNEQYF. The V and J genes are TRBV28 and TRBJ2-7; 9 bases agree with TRBD2. CDR3 size: 15 residues. The germline V gene has CDR1 MDHEN and CDR2 SYDVKM. The V and J ends lost 5 bases and 5 bases, in that order; junction bases with no gene match: 10.

This clonotype has more than one count but fewer than ten. CDR3 bases: TGTGCCAGCAGTTTCGCGGGCGCAGGACCAGGTGGGACCCAGTACTTC. It yields the protein CASSFAGAGPGGTQYF. The chain uses TRBV28 and TRBJ2-5; possible D gene TRBD2, 5 bases. The germline V and J ends were trimmed by 3 bases and 7 bases, with 21 bases remaining between them. The germline gives CDR1 MDHEN, CDR2 SYDVKM. The CDR3 contains 16 residues.

There are a few counts of this clonotype. The chain joins TRBV24-1 to TRBJ2-5; unclear D gene. The germline CDR1 and CDR2 sequences are KGHDR and SFDVKD. The CDR3 is 13 residues long. Trimming took 3 bases from V and 0 from J, leaving 4 bases between them. As DNA, the CDR3 is TGTGCCACCAGTGATCCCGACCAAGAGACCCAGTACTTC. Amino acid sequence: CATSDPDQETQYF.

The genes are TRBV30 and TRBJ2-7, with 8 positions matching TRBD1. CDR1 GTSNPN and CDR2 SVGIG come from the germline V gene (reference sequence). V shed 0 bases and J 1 base; nucleotides not matched to a gene: 5. The CDR3 length is 15 residues. In DNA form, the CDR3 reads TGTGCCTGGAGTGTAACGGGACAGGCTTCCTACGAGCAGTACTTC. It codes for CAWSVTGQASYEQYF.

The J gene is TRBJ2-7, the V gene TRBV7-8; 10 positions match TRBD2. This CDR3 is 17 amino acids long. Trimming took 0 bases from V and 6 from J; bases not matched to a gene: 11. Germline CDR1 is SGHVS and CDR2 is FQNEAQ. CDR3 sequence (DNA): TGTGCCAGCAGCTTAGCTACTTTTACTAGCGGGACTGGCGAGCAGTACTTC. This encodes CASSLATFTSGTGEQYF.

This clonotype came up a few times. The V and J genes are TRBV20-1 and TRBJ2-7, with D tentatively TRBD1 (6 bases). The CDR3 is 14 residues long. Germline V gives CDR1 DFQATT, CDR2 SNEGSKA (reference sequence). Trimming shortened V by 5 bases and J by 1 base, and 15 bases separated the two germline ends. In DNA, the CDR3 is TGCAGTGCTGGAAAGACAGGACAATCCTACGAGCAGTACTTC. Residues: CSAGKTGQSYEQYF.

This clonotype was picked up many times. The chain joins TRBV7-2 to TRBJ2-7, with TRBD2 identical over 8 bases. Per the germline V gene, CDR1 is SGHTA and CDR2 is FQGNSA. With V trimmed by 3 bases and J by 5 bases, 12 bases remained unmatched. The CDR3 is 16 amino acids. CDR3 loop: CASSFHPSGRDHEQYF. The CDR3 nucleotides read TGTGCCAGCAGCTTCCATCCTTCCGGGAGGGACCACGAGCAGTACTTC. Filled out from reference TRBV7-2 and TRBJ2-7, the complete variable domain reads GAGVSQSPSNKVTEKGKDVELRCDPISGHTALYWYRQSLGQGLEFLIYFQGNSAPDKSGLPSDRFSAERTGGSVSTLTIQRTQQEDSAVYLCASSFHPSGRDHEQYFGPGTRLTVT.

This clonotype was seen a handful of times. The chain has TRBV5-4 and TRBJ2-3, with unresolved D. This CDR3 contains 15 residues. The germline CDR1 and CDR2 sequences are SGHNT and YYREEE (reference sequence). V was trimmed by 4 bases and J by 0 bases, leaving 12 bases between them. CDR3 sequence: CASSTRKTSTDTQYF. For the CDR3, the DNA is TGTGCCAGCAGCACGCGAAAGACTAGCACAGATACGCAGTATTTT.

This clonotype was detected a few times. The chain is built from TRBV20-1 and TRBJ1-3; possibly TRBD1 for D (5 bases). Germline lookup yields CDR1 DFQATT and CDR2 SNEGSKA (reference sequence). Trimming took 1 base from V and 4 from J, leaving 11 bases between them. CDR3 length: 14 residues. The DNA for the CDR3 is TGCAGTGCTAGAGCTCCAGGGCCAGGAAACACCATATATTTT. This gives the protein CSARAPGPGNTIYF.

V and J are TRBV7-9 and TRBJ2-1, with 7 bases identical to TRBD1. This CDR3 contains 15 residues. CDR1 is SEHNR, CDR2 FQNEAQ, per germline (reference sequence). V lost 5 bases to trimming and J lost 4 bases; unmatched junction nucleotides: 8. In nucleotides, the CDR3 is TGTGCCAGCAGCGACCGGGACAGAATTTACAATGAGCAGTTCTTC. This codes for CASSDRDRIYNEQFF.

The chain links TRBV20-1 to TRBJ1-4; D not certain. Germline CDR1 reads DFQATT; CDR2 reads SNEGSKA (reference sequence). CDR3 size: 12 residues. Trimming took 0 bases from V and 6 from J, leaving 5 bases between them. Written as DNA, the CDR3 is TGCAGTGCTAGAGAATATCATGAAAAACTGTTTTTT. Its translation is CSAREYHEKLFF.